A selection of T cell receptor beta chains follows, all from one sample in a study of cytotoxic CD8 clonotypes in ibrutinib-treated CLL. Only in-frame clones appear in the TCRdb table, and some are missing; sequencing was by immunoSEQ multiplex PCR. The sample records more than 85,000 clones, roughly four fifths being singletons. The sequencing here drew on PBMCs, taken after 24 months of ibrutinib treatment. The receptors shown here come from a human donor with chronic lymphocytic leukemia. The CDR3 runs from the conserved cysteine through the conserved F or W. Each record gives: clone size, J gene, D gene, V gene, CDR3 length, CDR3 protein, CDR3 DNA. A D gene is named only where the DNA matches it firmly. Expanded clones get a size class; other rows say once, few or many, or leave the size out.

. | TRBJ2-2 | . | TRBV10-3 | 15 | CAIKGGLEGTGELFF | TGTGCCATCAAGGGCGGGCTAGAAGGCACCGGGGAGCTGTTTTTT
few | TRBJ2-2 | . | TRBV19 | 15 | CASSMDGANTGELFF | TGTGCCAGTAGTATGGATGGGGCGAACACCGGGGAGCTGTTTTTT
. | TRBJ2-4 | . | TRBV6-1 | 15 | CASRSDLLAKNIQYF | TGTGCCAGCAGATCCGACTTGTTAGCCAAAAACATTCAGTACTTC
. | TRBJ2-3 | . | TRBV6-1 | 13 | CASSDGTEDTQYF | TGTGCCAGCTCGGATGGTACGGAAGATACGCAGTATTTT
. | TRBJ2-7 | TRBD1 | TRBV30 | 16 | CAWSPLSGQGSYEQYF | TGTGCCTGGAGTCCCCTGTCGGGACAGGGGTCCTACGAGCAGTACTTC
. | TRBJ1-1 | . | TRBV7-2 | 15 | CASSLAPGVNTEAFF | TGTGCCAGCAGCTTAGCGCCGGGGGTGAACACTGAAGCTTTCTTT
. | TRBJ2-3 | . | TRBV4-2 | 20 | CASSQDPPVPGFSRTDTQYF | TGTGCCAGCAGCCAAGATCCCCCCGTCCCGGGATTCTCCCGCACAGATACGCAGTATTTT
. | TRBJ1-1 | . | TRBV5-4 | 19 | CASSLRVLRTSDLNTEAFF | TGTGCCAGCAGCTTGAGGGTTTTGAGGACCTCGGATTTGAACACTGAAGCTTTCTTT
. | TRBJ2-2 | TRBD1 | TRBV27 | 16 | CASSLETGANTGELFF | TGTGCCAGCAGCCTAGAAACAGGGGCGAACACCGGGGAGCTGTTTTTT
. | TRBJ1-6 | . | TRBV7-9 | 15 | CASSGDGGANSPLHF | TGTGCCAGCAGCGGAGATGGGGGGGCGAACTCACCCCTCCACTTT
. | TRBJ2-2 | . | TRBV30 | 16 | CAWSFLGARNTGELFF | TGTGCCTGGAGTTTTTTGGGAGCCCGTAACACCGGGGAGCTGTTTTTT
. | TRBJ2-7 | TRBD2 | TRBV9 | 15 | CASSPGTSGSVRQYF | TGTGCCAGCAGCCCGGGGACTAGCGGCTCAGTAAGGCAGTACTTC
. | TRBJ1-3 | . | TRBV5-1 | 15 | CASSSGLASGNTIYF | TGCGCCAGCAGCTCCGGACTGGCCTCTGGAAACACCATATATTTT
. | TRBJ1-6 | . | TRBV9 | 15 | CASSVALEGNSPLHF | TGTGCCAGCAGCGTAGCATTGGAGGGGAACTCACCCCTCCACTTT
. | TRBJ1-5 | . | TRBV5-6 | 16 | CASSLAKGPGNQPQHF | TGTGCCAGCAGCTTGGCCAAGGGGCCGGGCAATCAGCCCCAGCATTTT
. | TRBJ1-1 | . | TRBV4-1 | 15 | CASSQEKGLNTEAFF | TGCGCCAGCAGCCAAGAAAAAGGGTTGAACACTGAAGCTTTCTTT
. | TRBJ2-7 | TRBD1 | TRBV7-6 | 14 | CASSPDRRSYEQYF | TGTGCCAGCAGCCCGGACAGGAGATCCTACGAGCAGTACTTC
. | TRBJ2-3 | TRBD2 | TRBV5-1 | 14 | CASWGGRMADTQYF | TGCGCCAGCTGGGGCGGGAGAATGGCAGATACGCAGTATTTT
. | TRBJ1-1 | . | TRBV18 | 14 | CASSTTVGATEAFF | TGTGCCAGCTCGACCACGGTGGGTGCCACTGAAGCTTTCTTT
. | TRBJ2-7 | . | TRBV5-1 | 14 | CASSLDPSGYEQYF | TGCGCCAGCAGCTTGGATCCCAGCGGCTACGAGCAGTACTTC
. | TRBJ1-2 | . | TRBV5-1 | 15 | CASSEPGEMSYGYTF | TGCGCCAGCAGCGAACCAGGGGAAATGAGCTATGGCTACACCTTC
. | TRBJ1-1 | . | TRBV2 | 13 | CASSEGGYDEAFF | TGTGCCAGCAGTGAGGGGGGGTATGATGAAGCTTTCTTT
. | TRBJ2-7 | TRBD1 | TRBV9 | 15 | CASRASGQGDREQYF | TGTGCCAGCAGGGCATCAGGACAGGGAGACCGCGAGCAGTACTTC
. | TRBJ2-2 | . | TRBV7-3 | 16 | CASSPRGRELTGELFF | TGTGCCAGCAGCCCCAGGGGCAGGGAACTCACCGGGGAGCTGTTTTTT
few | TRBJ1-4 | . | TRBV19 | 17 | CASSLQGTDATNEKLFF | TGTGCCAGTAGTTTACAGGGAACGGATGCAACTAATGAAAAACTGTTTTTT
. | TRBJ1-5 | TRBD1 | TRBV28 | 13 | CASRTGGEQPQHF | TGTGCCAGCAGGACAGGGGGCGAGCAGCCCCAGCATTTT
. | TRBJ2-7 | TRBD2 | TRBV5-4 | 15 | CASSSTSGRTQGQYF | TGTGCCAGCAGCTCCACTAGCGGGAGAACCCAGGGGCAGTACTTC
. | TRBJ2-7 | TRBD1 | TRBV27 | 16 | CASSPGQGGIAYEQYF | TGTGCCAGCAGTCCCGGACAGGGAGGAATAGCCTACGAGCAGTACTTC
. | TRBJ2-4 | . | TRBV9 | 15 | CASSAAAGTKNIQYF | TGTGCCAGCAGCGCTGCGGCGGGGACCAAAAACATTCAGTACTTC
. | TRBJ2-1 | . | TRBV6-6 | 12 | CASSQGGFEQFF | TGTGCCAGCAGCCAGGGTGGGTTTGAGCAGTTCTTC
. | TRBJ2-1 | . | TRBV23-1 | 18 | CASSPHRRVALVCVEQFF | TGCGCCAGCAGTCCGCACAGACGGGTGGCCCTGGTGTGCGTGGAGCAGTTCTTC
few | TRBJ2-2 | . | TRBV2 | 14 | CASLGEFNTGELFF | TGTGCCAGCTTGGGGGAATTTAACACCGGGGAGCTGTTTTTT
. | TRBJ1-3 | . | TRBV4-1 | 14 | CASRDRSAGNTIYF | TGCGCCAGCAGAGACAGGAGTGCTGGAAACACCATATATTTT
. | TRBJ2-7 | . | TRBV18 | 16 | CASSPPGTTASYEQYF | TGTGCCAGCTCACCACCGGGGACAACAGCTTCCTACGAGCAGTACTTC
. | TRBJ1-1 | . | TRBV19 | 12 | CASIWQGGQAFF | TGTGCCAGTATATGGCAGGGCGGACAAGCTTTCTTT
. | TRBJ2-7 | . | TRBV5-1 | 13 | CASSPDRTYEQYF | TGCGCCAGCAGCCCCGACAGGACCTACGAGCAGTACTTC
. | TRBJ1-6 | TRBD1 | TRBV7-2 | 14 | CASSFGTGSSPLHF | TGTGCCAGCAGCTTTGGGACAGGGAGTTCACCCCTCCACTTT
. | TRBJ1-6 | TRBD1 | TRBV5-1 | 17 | CASSLLGQASYNSPLHF | TGCGCCAGCAGCTTGTTAGGACAGGCCTCCTATAATTCACCCCTCCACTTT
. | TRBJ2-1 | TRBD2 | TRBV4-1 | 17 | CASSQELTSGPYNEQFF | TGCGCCAGCAGCCAAGAGCTGACTAGCGGGCCCTACAATGAGCAGTTCTTC
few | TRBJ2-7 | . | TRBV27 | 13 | CASSPNPLYEQYF | TGTGCCAGCAGTCCCAACCCCCTCTACGAGCAGTACTTC